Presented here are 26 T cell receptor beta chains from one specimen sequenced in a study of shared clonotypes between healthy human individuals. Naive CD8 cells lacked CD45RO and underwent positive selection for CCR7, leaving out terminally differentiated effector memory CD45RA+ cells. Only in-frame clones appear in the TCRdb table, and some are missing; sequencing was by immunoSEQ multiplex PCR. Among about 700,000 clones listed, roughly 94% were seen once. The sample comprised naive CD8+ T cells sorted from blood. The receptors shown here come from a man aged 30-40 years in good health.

CDR3 DNA: TGCGCCAGCAGCCGAGACGACAGGGTGGGTGAGCAGTTCTTC. The encoded protein is CASSRDDRVGEQFF. The rearrangement links TRBV5-1 to TRBJ2-1, with TRBD1 identical over 7 bases. The ends lost 4 bases at V and 9 bases at J; junction bases unmatched: 10. The CDR3 length is 14 residues. The germline gives CDR1 SGHRS, CDR2 YFSETQ.

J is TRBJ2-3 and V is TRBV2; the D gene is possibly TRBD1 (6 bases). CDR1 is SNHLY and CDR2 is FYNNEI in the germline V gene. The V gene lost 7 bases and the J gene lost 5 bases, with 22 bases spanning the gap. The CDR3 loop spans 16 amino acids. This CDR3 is CASIRSADRRLDTQYF. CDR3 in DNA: TGTGCCAGCATCCGGTCAGCGGACAGAAGACTAGATACGCAGTATTTT.

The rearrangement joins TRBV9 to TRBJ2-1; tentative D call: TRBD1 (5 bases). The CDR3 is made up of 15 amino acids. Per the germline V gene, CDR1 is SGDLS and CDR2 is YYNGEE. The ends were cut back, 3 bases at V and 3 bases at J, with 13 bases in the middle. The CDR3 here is CASSADSQGYNEQFF. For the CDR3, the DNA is TGTGCCAGCAGCGCTGACTCTCAGGGCTACAATGAGCAGTTCTTC. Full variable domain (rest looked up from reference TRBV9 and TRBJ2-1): DSGVTQTPKHLITATGQRVTLRCSPRSGDLSVYWYQQSLDQGLQFLIQYYNGEERAKGNILERFSAQQFPDLHSELNLSSLELGDSALYFCASSADSQGYNEQFFGPGTRLTVL.

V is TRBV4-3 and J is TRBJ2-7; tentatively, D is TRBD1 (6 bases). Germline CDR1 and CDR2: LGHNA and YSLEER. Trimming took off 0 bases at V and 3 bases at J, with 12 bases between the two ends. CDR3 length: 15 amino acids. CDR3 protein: CASSQDAGGLYEQYF. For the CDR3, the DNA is TGCGCCAGCAGCCAAGACGCTGGGGGCCTCTACGAGCAGTACTTC.

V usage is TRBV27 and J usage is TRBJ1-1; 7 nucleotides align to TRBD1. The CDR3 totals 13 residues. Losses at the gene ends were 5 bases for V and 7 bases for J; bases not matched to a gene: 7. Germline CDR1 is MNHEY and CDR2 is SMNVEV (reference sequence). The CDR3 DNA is TGTGCCAGCAGTCGTATAGGACAGGATGAAGCTTTCTTT. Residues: CASSRIGQDEAFF.

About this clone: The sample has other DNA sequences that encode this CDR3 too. The CDR3 sequence: CASSFRDSYEQYF. DNA of the CDR3: TGTGCCAGCAGTTTCCGGGATAGCTACGAGCAGTACTTC. J is TRBJ2-7 and V is TRBV27; D is perhaps TRBD2 (5 bases). This CDR3 has 13 amino acids. Trimming left V 3 bases short and J 3 bases short, with 9 bases between. From germline, CDR1 is MNHEY and CDR2 SMNVEV (reference sequence).

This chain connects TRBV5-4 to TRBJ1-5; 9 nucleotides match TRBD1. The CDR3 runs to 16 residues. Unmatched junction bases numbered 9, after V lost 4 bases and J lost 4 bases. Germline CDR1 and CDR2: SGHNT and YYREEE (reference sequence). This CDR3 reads CASSASGTGRNQPQHF. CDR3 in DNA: TGTGCCAGCAGCGCATCCGGGACAGGGAGGAATCAGCCCCAGCATTTT.

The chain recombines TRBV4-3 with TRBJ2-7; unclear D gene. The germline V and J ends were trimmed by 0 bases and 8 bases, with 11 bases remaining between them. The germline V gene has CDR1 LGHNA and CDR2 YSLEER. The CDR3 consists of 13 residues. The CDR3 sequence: CASSQDRVAQQYF. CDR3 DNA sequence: TGCGCCAGCAGCCAAGATCGTGTGGCACAGCAGTACTTC.

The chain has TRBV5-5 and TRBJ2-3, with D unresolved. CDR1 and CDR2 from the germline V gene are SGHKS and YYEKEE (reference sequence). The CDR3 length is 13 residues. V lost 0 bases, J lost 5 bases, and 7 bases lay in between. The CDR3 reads CASSLAWGDTQYF. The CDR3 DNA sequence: TGTGCCAGCAGCTTGGCCTGGGGAGATACGCAGTATTTT.

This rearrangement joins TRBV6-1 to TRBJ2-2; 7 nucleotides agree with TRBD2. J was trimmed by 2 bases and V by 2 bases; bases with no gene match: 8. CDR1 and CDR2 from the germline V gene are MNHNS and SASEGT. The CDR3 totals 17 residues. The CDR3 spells CASSELWDYVNTGELFF. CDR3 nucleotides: TGTGCCAGCAGTGAACTGTGGGACTACGTAAACACCGGGGAGCTGTTTTTT.

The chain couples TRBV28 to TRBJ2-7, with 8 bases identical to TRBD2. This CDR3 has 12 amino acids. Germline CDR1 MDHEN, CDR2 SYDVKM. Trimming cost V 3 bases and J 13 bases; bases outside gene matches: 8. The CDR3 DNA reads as TGTGCCAGCAGTTTCACTAGCGGAGACCTATACTTC. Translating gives CASSFTSGDLYF.

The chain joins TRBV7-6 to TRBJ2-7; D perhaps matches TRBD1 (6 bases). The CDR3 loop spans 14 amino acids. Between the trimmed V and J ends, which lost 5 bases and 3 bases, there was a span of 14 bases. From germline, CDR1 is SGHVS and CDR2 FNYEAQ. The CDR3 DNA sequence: TGTGCCAGCAGCCCATCCGGGACATACTACGAGCAGTACTTC. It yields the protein CASSPSGTYYEQYF.

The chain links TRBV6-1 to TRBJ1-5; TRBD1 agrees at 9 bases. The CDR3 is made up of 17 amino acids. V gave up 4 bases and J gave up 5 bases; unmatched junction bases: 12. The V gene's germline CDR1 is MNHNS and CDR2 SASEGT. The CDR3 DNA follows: TGTGCCAGCAGTGCACTCAGTTACAGGGGGCTGGATCAGCCCCAGCATTTT. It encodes CASSALSYRGLDQPQHF.

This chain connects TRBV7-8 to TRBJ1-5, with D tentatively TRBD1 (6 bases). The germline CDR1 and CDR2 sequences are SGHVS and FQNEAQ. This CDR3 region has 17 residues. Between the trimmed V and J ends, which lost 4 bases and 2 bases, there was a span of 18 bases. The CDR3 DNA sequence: TGTGCCAGCAGCTCCCCTCTGGGGGCCTTGGGCAATCAGCCCCAGCATTTT. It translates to CASSSPLGALGNQPQHF.

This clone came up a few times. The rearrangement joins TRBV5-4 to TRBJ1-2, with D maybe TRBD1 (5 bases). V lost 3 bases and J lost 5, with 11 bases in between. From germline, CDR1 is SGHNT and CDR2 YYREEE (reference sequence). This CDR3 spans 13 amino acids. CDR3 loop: CASSWDEQYGYTF. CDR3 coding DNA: TGTGCCAGCAGCTGGGACGAGCAATATGGCTACACCTTC.

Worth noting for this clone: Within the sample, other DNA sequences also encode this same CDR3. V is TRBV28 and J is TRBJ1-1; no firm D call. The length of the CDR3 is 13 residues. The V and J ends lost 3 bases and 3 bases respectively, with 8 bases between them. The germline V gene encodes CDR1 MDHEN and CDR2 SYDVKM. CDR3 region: CASSLVRYTEAFF. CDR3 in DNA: TGTGCCAGCAGTTTGGTCAGATACACTGAAGCTTTCTTT.

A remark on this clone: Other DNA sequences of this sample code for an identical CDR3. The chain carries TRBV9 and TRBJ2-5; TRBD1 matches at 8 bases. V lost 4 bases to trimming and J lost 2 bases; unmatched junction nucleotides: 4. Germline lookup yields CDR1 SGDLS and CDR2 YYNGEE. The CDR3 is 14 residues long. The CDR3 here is CASSFGQGQETQYF. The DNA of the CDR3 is TGTGCCAGCAGCTTTGGACAGGGACAAGAGACCCAGTACTTC.

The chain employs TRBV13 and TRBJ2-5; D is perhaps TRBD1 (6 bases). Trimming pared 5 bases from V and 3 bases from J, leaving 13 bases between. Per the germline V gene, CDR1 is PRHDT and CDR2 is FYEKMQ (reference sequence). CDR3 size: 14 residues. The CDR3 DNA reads TGTGCCAGCAGCGCCACCGAGGGGGAAGAGACCCAGTACTTC. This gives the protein CASSATEGEETQYF.

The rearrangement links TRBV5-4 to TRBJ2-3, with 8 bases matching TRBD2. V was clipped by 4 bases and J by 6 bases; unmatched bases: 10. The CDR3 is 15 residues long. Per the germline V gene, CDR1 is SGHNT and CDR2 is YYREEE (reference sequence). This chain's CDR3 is CASSGGLAFMDTQYF. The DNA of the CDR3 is TGTGCCAGCAGCGGCGGACTAGCTTTCATGGATACGCAGTATTTT.

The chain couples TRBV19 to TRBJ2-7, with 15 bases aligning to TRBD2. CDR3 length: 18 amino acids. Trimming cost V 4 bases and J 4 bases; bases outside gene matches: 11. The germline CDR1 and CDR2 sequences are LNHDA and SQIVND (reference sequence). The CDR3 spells CASSTPSGTSGRPYEQYF. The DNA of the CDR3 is TGTGCCAGTAGTACCCCCTCCGGGACTAGCGGGAGGCCTTACGAGCAGTACTTC.

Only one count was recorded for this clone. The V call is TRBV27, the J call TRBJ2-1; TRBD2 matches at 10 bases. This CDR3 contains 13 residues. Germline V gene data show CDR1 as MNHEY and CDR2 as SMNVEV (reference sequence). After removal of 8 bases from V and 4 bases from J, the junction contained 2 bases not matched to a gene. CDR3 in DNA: TGTGCCAGCGGACTAGCGGCTTACAATGAGCAGTTCTTC. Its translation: CASGLAAYNEQFF.

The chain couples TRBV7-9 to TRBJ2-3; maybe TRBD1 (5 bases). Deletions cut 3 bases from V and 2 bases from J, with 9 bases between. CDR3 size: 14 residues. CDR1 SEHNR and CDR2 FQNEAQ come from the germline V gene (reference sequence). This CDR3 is CASSLQGYTDTQYF. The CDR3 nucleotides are TGTGCCAGCAGCTTGCAGGGCTACACAGATACGCAGTATTTT.

In DNA form, the CDR3 reads TGTGCCAGCAGTTACGAGGGGGGCGTTCAGCCCCAGCATTTT. It specifies CASSYEGGVQPQHF. The chain employs TRBV6-5 and TRBJ1-5; weak D call: TRBD1 (6 bases). CDR3 length: 14 residues. Germline-derived CDR1 and CDR2 are MNHEY and SVGAGI. Trimming pared 2 bases from V and 6 bases from J, leaving 11 bases between.

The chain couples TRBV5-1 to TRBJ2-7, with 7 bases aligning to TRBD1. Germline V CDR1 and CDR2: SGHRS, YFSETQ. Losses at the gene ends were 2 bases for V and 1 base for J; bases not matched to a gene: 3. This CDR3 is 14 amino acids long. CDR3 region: CASSFGTESYEQYF. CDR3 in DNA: TGCGCCAGCAGCTTCGGGACAGAATCCTACGAGCAGTACTTC.

In DNA form, the CDR3 reads TGTGCCAGCAGCTACAGGGGTAATGAAAAACTGTTTTTT. Amino acids: CASSYRGNEKLFF. The chain is built from TRBV25-1 and TRBJ1-4; 7 nucleotides align to TRBD1. The CDR3 is 13 residues long. Trimming cost V 6 bases and J 4 bases; bases outside gene matches: 2. From germline, CDR1 is MGHDK and CDR2 SYGVNS.

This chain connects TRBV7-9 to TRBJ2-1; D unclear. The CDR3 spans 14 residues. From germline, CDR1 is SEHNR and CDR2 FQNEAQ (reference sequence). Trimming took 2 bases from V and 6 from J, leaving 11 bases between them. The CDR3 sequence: CASSLRARGNEQFF. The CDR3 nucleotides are TGTGCCAGCAGCTTAAGGGCCCGTGGCAATGAGCAGTTCTTC.